In this sample, the clone carrying this T cell receptor beta chain turned up a few times. Its antigen is not identified. This record comes from a study of blood T cells in healthy people across ages. Study-level results: Per million T cells, TCR beta diversity dropped about linearly as age rose.

The CDR3 covers 16 residues. Germline trimming cut 7 bases from V and 1 base from J; bases unmatched to any gene: 12. Germline lookup yields CDR1 SGDLS and CDR2 YYNGEE. Combining a sample-barcoded 5' primer with a J-beta primer mix, a second PCR ran for roughly 7 to 12 cycles. A minimum of 2.5 million CDR3-containing paired-end reads was obtained for each sample. Each CDR3 protein gets one entry after TCRdb re-called the 5' RACE reads with MiXCR. The data contain 250,000 to 300,000 distinct CDR3 sequences, roughly 29% of them seen just once; the ten biggest clones take up roughly 28%. The rearrangement links TRBV9 to TRBJ2-5; 8 bases fit TRBD2. Sequenced sample: blood. The source of this sequence is a woman in her sixties or seventies in good health. The CDR3 spells CASSSPTSGSQETQYF. The CDR3 nucleotides are TGTGCCAGCTCCTCTCCTACTAGCGGCTCCCAAGAGACCCAGTACTTC.